These 9 T cell receptor beta chains share one sample of origin, sequenced in a study of beta chain features in type 1 diabetes. Broader study findings: Moderately but significantly shorter TCRB CDR3s were found in Type 1 diabetes patients in all four CD4+ subsets.

Sequenced material consisted of expressed TCRB transcripts (all of the isolated RNA was reverse transcribed). Using immunoSEQ multiplex PCR, the repertoire was profiled, and TCRdb retains in-frame clones only, with some absent. Here the sample spans 100,000 to 150,000 clones, roughly 17% being singletons. These receptors' targets are unknown. The sequenced sample consisted of central memory CD4+ T cells from blood. These receptors all stem from a man younger than 30 with type 1 diabetes.

V usage is TRBV7-2 and J usage is TRBJ2-7; 7 bases are a match to TRBD1. V dropped 5 bases and J dropped 3; count of bases not matched to a gene: 7. Germline lookup yields CDR1 SGHTA and CDR2 FQGNSA. The CDR3 has 14 residues. As DNA, the CDR3 is TGTGCCAGCAGCCCAGGGACAGTGTTCTACGAGCAGTACTTC. Translating it yields CASSPGTVFYEQYF.

This clone turned up a few times. This rearrangement joins TRBV21-1 to TRBJ2-3. TRBV21-1 is designated a pseudogene. The CDR3 has 16 amino acids. CDR3 amino acids: CASSKASGPPLHTQYF. The CDR3 DNA is TGTGCCAGCAGCAAAGCCTCGGGCCCTCCCTTGCATACGCAGTATTTT.

Comment on this clone: A much larger clone is a single base away; this may be a read error. Here the CDR3 DNA reads TGTGCCTGGAGGGAGGGACTGGGGAAGTACTATGGCTACACCTTC. Protein: CAWREGLGKYYGYTF. This chain connects TRBV30 to TRBJ1-2; maybe TRBD1 (5 bases). The CDR3 extends over 15 amino acids. V shed 3 bases and J shed 3 bases, with 17 bases lying between them. The germline V gene encodes CDR1 GTSNPN and CDR2 SVGIG (reference sequence).

For this clone: One end of the junction fails to match germline, which may point to a read error. Different DNA sequences within this sample yield the same CDR3. J is TRBJ1-1 and V is TRBV5-1; perhaps TRBD1 as D (6 bases). CDR3 length equals 14 residues. CDR1 is SGHRS, CDR2 YFSETQ, per germline. The DNA of the CDR3 is TGCGCCAGCAGCTTGTCCTCCGGGGACACTGAAGCTTTCTTC. Translated: CASSLSSGDTEAFF.

This clone came up a few times. This chain joins TRBV5-1 and TRBJ2-1; TRBD2 agrees at 7 bases. V lost 2 bases and J lost 5; bases outside the gene matches: 7. The germline CDR1 and CDR2 sequences are SGHRS and YFSETQ. This CDR3 is 15 amino acids long. The CDR3 sequence: CASSFGASGHNEQFF. The CDR3 DNA follows: TGCGCCAGCAGCTTCGGGGCTAGCGGACACAATGAGCAGTTCTTC.

This clone turned up a few times. This rearrangement joins TRBV18 to TRBJ2-2; D gene unclear. V was trimmed by 2 bases and J by 2 bases, leaving 9 bases between them. The CDR3 has 15 residues. Germline CDR1 and CDR2: KGHSH and LQKENI. The CDR3 DNA is TGTGCCAGCTCACCAGAGACGCCAAACACCGGGGAGCTGTTTTTT. Amino acid sequence: CASSPETPNTGELFF.

This rearrangement joins TRBV6-5 to TRBJ2-7, with 7 bases lining up with TRBD2. Germline lookup yields CDR1 MNHEY and CDR2 SVGAGI. CDR3 size: 13 residues. With V trimmed by 4 bases and J by 5 bases, 5 bases remained unmatched. CDR3 residues: CASSSRLADEQYF. The DNA of the CDR3 is TGTGCCAGCAGTTCACGACTAGCCGACGAGCAGTACTTC.

The J gene is TRBJ2-3, the V gene TRBV14; the match to TRBD2 covers 10 bases. The V gene's germline CDR1 is SGHDN and CDR2 FVKESK. With V trimmed by 3 bases and J by 2 bases, 5 bases remained unmatched. This CDR3 is 16 amino acids long. This chain's CDR3 is CASSHRLAGPTDTQYF. The CDR3 coding sequence is TGTGCCAGCAGCCACAGACTAGCGGGTCCCACAGATACGCAGTATTTT. Complete variable domain (other parts from reference TRBV14 and TRBJ2-3): EAGVTQFPSHSVIEKGQTVTLRCDPISGHDNLYWYRRVMGKEIKFLLHFVKESKQDESGMPNNRFLAERTGGTYSTLKVQPAELEDSGVYFCASSHRLAGPTDTQYFGPGTRLTVL.

This clone turned up a few times. V is TRBV7-3 and J is TRBJ2-5; TRBD1 matches 7 bases. The germline CDR1 and CDR2 sequences are SGHTA and FQGTGA. The CDR3 runs to 14 residues. The V gene end was trimmed by 4 bases and the J gene end by 3 bases; junction bases not matched to a gene: 5. The CDR3 region has the DNA TGTGCCAGCAGCTCGACAGGGTTGGAAGAGACCCAGTACTTC. Encoded protein: CASSSTGLEETQYF.